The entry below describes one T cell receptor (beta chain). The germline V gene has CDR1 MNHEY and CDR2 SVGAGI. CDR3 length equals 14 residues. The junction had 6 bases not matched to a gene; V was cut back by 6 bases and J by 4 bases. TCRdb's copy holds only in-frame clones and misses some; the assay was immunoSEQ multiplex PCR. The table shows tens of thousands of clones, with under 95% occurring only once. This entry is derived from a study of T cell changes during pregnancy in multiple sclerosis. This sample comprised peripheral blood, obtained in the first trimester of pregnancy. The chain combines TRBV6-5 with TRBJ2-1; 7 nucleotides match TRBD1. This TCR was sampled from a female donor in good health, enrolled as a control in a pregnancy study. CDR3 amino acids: CASSWGQFYNEQFF. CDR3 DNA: TGTGCCAGCAGCTGGGGACAGTTTTACAATGAGCAGTTCTTC.